This T cell receptor (beta chain) was observed in a study of post-analysis software for immune sequencing data. TCR beta cDNA libraries had unique molecular identifiers. TCRdb analysed the PCR reads with MiXCR anew, one entry per CDR3 protein. The sample contains about 820,000 distinct CDR3 sequences, approximately 53% of which appear only once. V was clipped by 2 bases and J by 4 bases, with 14 bases between them. Germline-derived CDR1 and CDR2 are KGHSH and LQKENI. There are 15 residues in the CDR3. Study-wide results and caveats: Controls significantly exceeded multiple sclerosis patients in normalized Chao1 diversity. Samples sharing a preparation batch grouped tightly together when assessed by F measure. The five TRBV segments detected at higher frequency in patients than in controls included TRBV5-6, TRBV5-1 and TRBV20-1.

A remark on this clonotype: Antigen: not known.

The gene calls are TRBV18 and TRBJ1-2, with no clear D. The sequencing sample was made of blood. This sequence was found in a girl under 18 with multiple sclerosis. CDR3 amino acids: CASSPGRLQIYGYTF. The CDR3 DNA follows: TGTGCCAGCTCACCAGGGAGATTACAGATCTATGGCTACACCTTC.